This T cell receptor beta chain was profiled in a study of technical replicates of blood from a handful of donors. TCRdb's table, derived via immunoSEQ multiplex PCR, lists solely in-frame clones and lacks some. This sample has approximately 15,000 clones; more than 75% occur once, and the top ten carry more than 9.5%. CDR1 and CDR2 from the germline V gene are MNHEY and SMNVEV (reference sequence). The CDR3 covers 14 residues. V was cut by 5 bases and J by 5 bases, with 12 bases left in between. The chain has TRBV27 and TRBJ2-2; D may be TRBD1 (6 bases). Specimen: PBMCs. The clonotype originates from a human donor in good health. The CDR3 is CASSTHTGTGELFF. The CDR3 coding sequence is TGTGCCAGCAGTACTCACACAGGGACCGGGGAGCTGTTTTTT.